This TCR beta chain was documented in a study of cytotoxic CD8 clonotypes in ibrutinib-treated CLL. The overall study: On average, over 80,000 productive rearrangements and 200,000 to 300,000 productive templates per sample.

Repertoires were generated with immunoSEQ multiplex PCR, while TCRdb's copy carries only in-frame clones and drops some. The table has 25,000 to 30,000 clones, roughly 69% seen once. Overall study findings and caveats: Sustained-remission and progressing patients had unequal sampling times. Circulating CD8+ T-cell counts were tracked by baseline clonality, which exceeded that of age-matched healthy donors. Contraction or stability on treatment characterized the public clonotypes, which were uncommon.

As regards this clone: Its antigen is as yet unknown.

This CDR3 region has 13 residues. Germline V gene lookup returns CDR1 LNHNV and CDR2 YYDKDF (reference sequence). The V gene lost 5 bases and the J gene lost 8 bases, with 15 bases spanning the gap. The starting material was PBMCs, obtained after 24 months of ibrutinib treatment. The rearrangement uses TRBV15 and TRBJ1-2; no clear D. The sequence came from a human donor with chronic lymphocytic leukemia. CDR3 DNA: TGTGCCACCAGCGCGAGTGGGCCCTGGGGCTACACCTTC. Encoded protein: CATSASGPWGYTF. Combining the CDR3 with reference TRBV15 and TRBJ1-2 gives the whole variable domain DAMVIQNPRYQVTQFGKPVTLSCSQTLNHNVMYWYQQKSSQAPKLLFHYYDKDFNNEADTPDNFQSRRPNTSFCFLDIRSPGLGDTAMYLCATSASGPWGYTFGSGTRLTVV.